These 24 T cell receptor beta chains originate from one sample sequenced in a study of vaccination and CD4 T cells after COVID-19. The treatment is: approximately nine-day PBMC culture with coronavirus spike peptide pools or control peptides (ViraFEST assay). Antigen specificity for these receptors is unknown. With the Oncomine TCR Beta short-read assay, DNA from cultured CD4+ T cells was sequenced. Each CDR3 protein gets one entry after TCRdb re-called the PCR reads with MiXCR. Of just over 14,000 distinct CDR3 sequences listed, around 67% are singletons. Sample: CD4+ T cells from blood, cultured in vitro. The receptors originated from a human donor who had recovered from COVID-19.

This clonotype has just one count. The chain joins TRBV6-5 to TRBJ1-3; D unresolved. CDR1 and CDR2 from the germline V gene are MNHEY and SVGAGI. The CDR3 consists of 15 residues. Trimming took off 0 bases at V and 0 bases at J, with 6 bases between the two ends. CDR3 residues: CASSYSGHSGNTIYF. The CDR3 DNA sequence: TGTGCCAGCAGTTACTCGGGCCACTCTGGAAACACCATATATTTT.

This clonotype is labeled as large. The CDR3 nucleotides read TGTGCCAGCAGAAATTACTTCGGAGGAGGTTCTGGTGGGGCTGGCTACACCTTC. This encodes CASRNYFGGGSGGAGYTF. The V and J genes are TRBV7-2 and TRBJ1-2; possibly TRBD1 for D (5 bases). The germline V gene encodes CDR1 SGHTA and CDR2 FQGNSA. With 6 bases removed from V and 7 bases from J, the gap between germline ends came to 30 bases. This CDR3 spans 18 amino acids.

This sequence joins TRBV12-3 or TRBV12-4 and TRBJ2-4; the D gene is possibly TRBD1 (5 bases). Trimming left V 1 base short and J 8 bases short, with 15 bases between. The CDR3 contains 15 residues. The CDR3 nucleotides are TGTGCCAGCAGTTTAGTCCGCCAGGGTAACTACATTCAGTACTTC. Residues: CASSLVRQGNYIQYF.

V and J are TRBV10-1 and TRBJ2-1; 7 bases map to TRBD2. Germline CDR1 reads WNHNN; CDR2 reads SYGVQD (reference sequence). After removal of 2 bases from V and 4 bases from J, the junction contained 5 bases not matched to a gene. The CDR3 runs 15 residues. The CDR3 coding sequence is TGCGCCAGCAGTGAGAAGGCTAGCGGTTACAATGAGCAGTTCTTC. It is translated as CASSEKASGYNEQFF.

J is TRBJ1-1 and V is TRBV27, with 7 positions matching TRBD1. The V gene's germline CDR1 is MNHEY and CDR2 SMNVEV (reference sequence). The CDR3 spans 17 residues. V lost 5 bases to trimming and J lost 4 bases; unmatched junction nucleotides: 16. This chain's CDR3 is CASSAVGTVGTSTEAFF. In DNA, the CDR3 is TGTGCCAGCAGTGCTGTCGGGACAGTGGGTACTAGCACTGAAGCTTTCTTT.

This chain links TRBV7-2 with TRBJ1-2; D gene uncertain. CDR1 and CDR2 (germline): SGHTA, FQGNSA. V dropped 5 bases and J dropped 6 bases, with 13 bases sitting between them. This CDR3 has 13 residues. The DNA for the CDR3 is TGTGCCAGCAGCCCCTACTTAACGGATGGCTACACCTTC. Its translation is CASSPYLTDGYTF. The full variable domain, completed using reference TRBV7-2 and TRBJ1-2, is GAGVSQSPSNKVTEKGKDVELRCDPISGHTALYWYRQSLGQGLEFLIYFQGNSAPDKSGLPSDRFSAERTGGSVSTLTIQRTQQEDSAVYLCASSPYLTDGYTFGSGTRLTVV.

The chain has TRBV7-3 and TRBJ2-7; TRBD1 matches 8 bases. CDR3 size: 14 residues. After removal of 6 bases from V and 3 bases from J, the junction contained 7 bases not matched to a gene. CDR1 is SGHTA, CDR2 FQGTGA, per germline. The CDR3 region has the DNA TGTGCCAGCAGGTCCGGACAGGGTAGCTACGAGCAGTACTTC. It translates to CASRSGQGSYEQYF.

The chain uses TRBV20-1 and TRBJ2-2, with 8 bases lining up with TRBD2. Germline loops: CDR1 DFQATT, CDR2 SNEGSKA (reference sequence). Trimming removed 6 bases from V and 4 bases from J; junction bases left unmatched: 7. The CDR3 sequence is 14 residues long. The CDR3 DNA reads TGCAGTGCAATACGCGGGACTAGCACCGGGGAGCTGTTTTTT. Protein: CSAIRGTSTGELFF.

The chain has TRBV7-9 and TRBJ2-7; D is possibly TRBD1 or TRBD2 (5 bases each). This CDR3 region has 16 residues. V was pared by 4 bases and J by 4 bases, with 20 bases between. In germline, CDR1 is SEHNR, CDR2 FQNEAQ (reference sequence). CDR3 nucleotides: TGTGCCAGCAGCTCTAGCCCGGGGCACTATGGATACGAGCAGTACTTC. Its protein is CASSSSPGHYGYEQYF.

The rearrangement links TRBV28 to TRBJ1-5, with D unclear. Trimming removed 7 bases from V and 1 base from J, with 17 bases in between. The CDR3 is made up of 16 amino acids. Germline-derived CDR1 and CDR2 are MDHEN and SYDVKM. CDR3 DNA: TGTGCCAGCATCGCTGGGTTCGGGAGGAGCAATCAGCCCCAGCATTTT. It is translated as CASIAGFGRSNQPQHF.

The rearrangement links TRBV7-8 to TRBJ2-7, with 11 bases aligning to TRBD2. V lost 4 bases and J lost 2; bases outside the gene matches: 4. The CDR3 is 15 residues long. Germline-derived CDR1 and CDR2 are SGHVS and FQNEAQ. The CDR3 loop reads CASSSGTSGPYEQYF. In DNA, the CDR3 is TGTGCCAGCAGCTCCGGGACTAGCGGACCCTACGAGCAGTACTTC.

This clonotype showed up just once. This chain joins TRBV7-9 and TRBJ2-5; 11 positions match TRBD2. This CDR3 spans 16 amino acids. The V segment lost 0 bases and the J segment 4 bases; nucleotides outside the gene matches: 4. CDR1 and CDR2 (germline): SEHNR, FQNEAQ (reference sequence). CDR3 in amino acids: CASSLALAGGRETQYF. The CDR3 coding sequence is TGTGCCAGCAGCTTAGCGCTAGCGGGAGGTAGAGAGACCCAGTACTTC.

This sequence joins TRBV20-1 and TRBJ2-3, with 8 bases identical to TRBD1. Per germline, CDR1 DFQATT and CDR2 SNEGSKA (reference sequence). After removal of 4 bases from V and 6 bases from J, the junction contained 9 bases not matched to a gene. The CDR3 loop spans 14 amino acids. CDR3 DNA sequence: TGCAGTGCTACCGGGACAGGCGGTTATGATACGCAGTATTTT. This sequence encodes CSATGTGGYDTQYF.

The V call is TRBV9, the J call TRBJ2-3; TRBD1 agrees at 8 bases. The germline gives CDR1 SGDLS, CDR2 YYNGEE. J gave up 7 bases and V 3 bases, and 4 bases lay outside the gene matches. The CDR3 runs 13 residues. CDR3 residues: CASSARTGNTQYF. The CDR3 coding sequence is TGTGCCAGCAGCGCCCGGACAGGGAATACGCAGTATTTT. Together with reference TRBV9 and TRBJ2-3, the CDR3 gives the full variable domain: DSGVTQTPKHLITATGQRVTLRCSPRSGDLSVYWYQQSLDQGLQFLIQYYNGEERAKGNILERFSAQQFPDLHSELNLSSLELGDSALYFCASSARTGNTQYFGPGTRLTVL.

This sequence joins TRBV2 and TRBJ2-1; a weak D match, TRBD2 (5 bases). The V gene's germline CDR1 is SNHLY and CDR2 FYNNEI. The CDR3 runs 15 residues. Trimming took 6 bases from V and 6 from J, leaving 18 bases between them. CDR3 nucleotide sequence: TGTGCCAGCAGCGACCAGGTGAGGGTGGGCAATGAGCAGTTCTTC. This translates into CASSDQVRVGNEQFF.

The chain recombines TRBV6-5 with TRBJ1-2, with a possible D match to TRBD1 (5 bases). This CDR3 has 13 residues. The V and J ends lost 2 bases and 3 bases respectively, with 7 bases between them. CDR1 is MNHEY and CDR2 is SVGAGI in the germline V gene. The CDR3 loop is CASSYGGDYGYTF. The DNA of the CDR3 is TGTGCCAGCAGTTACGGAGGGGACTATGGCTACACCTTC.

The chain joins TRBV20-1 to TRBJ2-7; either TRBD1 or TRBD2 may supply D (5 bases each). There are 15 residues in the CDR3. The ends were cut back, 6 bases at V and 3 bases at J, with 21 bases in the middle. Germline CDR1 and CDR2: DFQATT and SNEGSKA (reference sequence). The CDR3 DNA is TGCAGTGCCCCCAATGCTGGGGCTCGGGACTACGAGCAGTACTTC. Protein product: CSAPNAGARDYEQYF.

V and J are TRBV15 and TRBJ2-7; D possibly corresponds to TRBD2 (7 bases). CDR1 is LNHNV, CDR2 YYDKDF, per germline (reference sequence). The CDR3 is made up of 14 amino acids. V was shortened by 8 bases and J by 2 bases, with 16 bases between the two germline ends. The DNA for the CDR3 is TGTGCCACCGGGCAGGGGACTACTACCTACGAGCAGTACTTC. It is translated as CATGQGTTTYEQYF.

This clonotype is labeled medium-sized (0.01 to 0.1%). DNA for the CDR3: TGTGCCAGCAGCTACGACAGGGGCAATCAGCCCCAGCATTTT. Translated: CASSYDRGNQPQHF. The J gene is TRBJ1-5, the V gene TRBV11-2, with 7 positions matching TRBD1. V dropped 4 bases and J dropped 2; count of bases not matched to a gene: 2. This CDR3 contains 14 residues. CDR1 is SGHAT and CDR2 is FQNNGV in the germline V gene.

The J gene is TRBJ1-1, the V gene TRBV7-6; a weak D match, TRBD1 (6 bases). The CDR3 runs to 14 residues. The germline CDR1 and CDR2 sequences are SGHVS and FNYEAQ. The V end lost 1 base, the J end lost 4 bases, and 10 bases lay between the germline ends. CDR3 sequence (DNA): TGTGCCAGCAGCTTAGAACAGGGAGGCACTGAAGCTTTCTTT. Translated, it gives CASSLEQGGTEAFF.

The chain combines TRBV20-1 with TRBJ2-4; unclear D gene. Per germline, CDR1 DFQATT and CDR2 SNEGSKA (reference sequence). There are 13 residues in the CDR3. Deletions cut 2 bases from V and 0 bases from J, with 5 bases between. The CDR3 bases are TGCAGTGCTAGATCAGTAGCCAAAAACATTCAGTACTTC. Translation: CSARSVAKNIQYF.

This sequence joins TRBV7-2 and TRBJ2-1; perhaps TRBD2 as D (5 bases). This CDR3 region has 16 residues. The V gene's germline CDR1 is SGHTA and CDR2 FQGNSA. Trimming took off 5 bases at V and 0 bases at J, with 14 bases between the two ends. The CDR3 region is CASSPHAGSSYNEQFF. As DNA, the CDR3 is TGTGCCAGCAGCCCCCATGCGGGTAGCTCCTACAATGAGCAGTTCTTC.

The J gene is TRBJ2-5, the V gene TRBV7-9; D may be TRBD2 (5 bases). CDR3 length equals 15 residues. Looked up from germline, CDR1 is SEHNR and CDR2 is FQNEAQ (reference sequence). V gave up 5 bases and J gave up 2 bases, with 15 bases separating them. DNA for the CDR3: TGTGCCAGCAGCCTGCGCGGACTGAGACAAGAGACCCAGTACTTC. Amino acids: CASSLRGLRQETQYF.

Here the CDR3 DNA reads TGTGCCTGGAGGGGACTCAGCTCCTATAATTCACCCCTCCACTTT. Translating it yields CAWRGLSSYNSPLHF. The chain is built from TRBV30 and TRBJ1-6; TRBD1 is a possible D gene (5 bases). This CDR3 is 15 amino acids long. Germline V CDR1 and CDR2: GTSNPN, SVGIG (reference sequence). Trimming removed 3 bases at V and 0 bases at J, with 9 bases between. Variable domain in full (rest from reference TRBV30 and TRBJ1-6): SQTIHQWPATLVQPVGSPLSLECTVEGTSNPNLYWYRQAAGRGLQLLFYSVGIGQISSEVPQNLSASRPQDRQFILSSKKLLLSDSGFYLCAWRGLSSYNSPLHFGNGTRLTVT.